This T cell receptor (beta chain) was captured by sequencing in a study of cytotoxic CD8 clonotypes in ibrutinib-treated CLL (dated by TCRdb to the early 2020s). With regard to the full study: The cohort included some 14 treatment-naive and about a dozen relapsed/refractory patients; 17 to 18 were IGHV unmutated. Longitudinal samples were available for about 30% of the roughly 90 trial participants. Responses were partial in approximately 24 patients and complete in 2; after median approximately 69 months follow-up, about 15 stayed in remission and 12 progressed. Cryopreserved peripheral blood mononuclear cells were obtained before treatment, at response, and at either sustained remission or disease progression. An average of 255,043 productive templates and 94,082 productive rearrangements was obtained per sample. Patients were still on ibrutinib when every remission and progressive disease sample was collected. Samples at response were collected after a median of about 12 months of treatment, with a range of about 6 to 36 months. The paper as a whole reports these results and caveats: At baseline, clonality was higher than in age-matched healthy donors and showed a strong correlation with circulating CD8+ T-cell counts. Sampling times were not matched between sustained-remission and progressing patients, and lymph node repertoires were not studied. Clonality rose at ibrutinib response, remained stable during sustained remission, and dropped back toward baseline at progression. Public clonotypes were rare and either contracted or stayed stable during treatment, and the rise in clonality at ibrutinib response reflected the expansion of private clonotypes.

As concerns this clone: Its antigen is currently not known. The sample holds no much larger clone one base away, and base qualities are not on file.

The time point label, read with the paper, signifies: progressive disease on ibrutinib. Approximately 2 micrograms of genomic DNA were extracted from cryopreserved PBMCs for TCR beta library preparation. Longitudinal blood samples from CLL patients on ibrutinib monotherapy underwent high-throughput TCR beta sequencing. The patients took part in an open-label, single-center phase 2 trial of ibrutinib monotherapy. Each clonotype received, on average, 10x coverage in deep resolution sequencing performed on a MiSeq, where the target depth lay between 1 in 1 million and 1 in 200,000 T cells. TCR beta libraries were generated with the immunoSEQ hsTCRB Kit. The study's own analysis went as follows. ImmunoSEQ Data Assistant and ImmunoSEQ Analyzer were used for data analysis, and V, D and J genes were assigned according to IMGT definitions. Clonality was computed as one minus normalized Shannon entropy of productive rearrangement frequencies, ranging from 0 to 1. Public clonotype analysis was restricted to overrepresented clonotypes comprising at least 0.05% of each patient's repertoire. Roughly 13 age-matched healthy donor repertoires from immuneACCESS were used as controls for clonality. As stored in TCRdb, this immuneACCESS dataset retains in-frame rearrangements with V and J assigned. A fraction of the clones does not appear; measured against another copy, unresolved V genes explain less than half of the discrepancy, and the remainder lacks a known reason. V and J calls and clone size are as listed in that table; D and trimming were resolved from the DNA. The sample table shows 250,000 to 350,000 clones, and around 69% are seen once. The ten largest account for about 5.3% of the sample.

The V end gives up 10 bases and the J end 3 bases, leaving 10 bases in the junction not matched to a gene. The germline V gene yields SNHLY for CDR1 and FYNNEI for CDR2. Measured from the cysteine to the phenylalanine, the CDR3 is 14 residues long. Of the read, only the CDR3 DNA is kept; its 42 bases are in frame from base 1. The chain is made from TRBV2 and TRBJ2-3; 7 of the junction bases match TRBD1. This sequence originates from a human donor with chronic lymphocytic leukemia. The sample was PBMCs, taken at disease progression, from a patient treated with ibrutinib. The CDR3 sequence is CATKGARFTDTQYF. The nucleotide sequence reads TGTGCCACCAAGGGGGCTAGATTTACAGATACGCAGTATTTT.